Sequencing of this T cell receptor beta chain was carried out in a study of radiotherapy plus CTLA-4 blockade in lung cancer. Study background: Of all patients, around 19% responded objectively and 31% showed disease control.

Study-wide points: According to reports, early shifts in blood T cell clones, alongside interferon-beta, forecast response most accurately. After radiotherapy and ipilimumab, tumor-derived clones expanded in peripheral blood.

This clone has only one observation. Its antigen is not known. The V gene lost 4 bases and the J gene lost 5 bases, with 17 bases spanning the gap. Per germline, CDR1 KGHSH and CDR2 LQKENI. The CDR3 extends over 15 amino acids. Sequencing was performed with immunoSEQ multiplex PCR; in TCRdb, only in-frame clones are kept and a portion is missing. Of 84,000 or so clones listed, about four fifths are singletons. The rearrangement links TRBV18 to TRBJ1-1; D might be TRBD1 (6 bases). Sample: peripheral blood, taken from a patient treated with radiotherapy plus ipilimumab. The sequence was collected from a human donor with non-small cell lung cancer that progressed on radiotherapy plus ipilimumab. The CDR3 region has the DNA TGTGCCAGCTCACGAGGACGGGGGGCGATGACTGAAGCTTTCTTT. Residues: CASSRGRGAMTEAFF.